Listed below are T cell receptor beta chains from one sample, sequenced in a study of control samples from healthy donors and cancer patients. Profiling relied on immunoSEQ multiplex PCR, and the TCRdb table lists in-frame clones only, not all of them. The repertoire holds tens of thousands of clones, with approximately 90% as singletons. The sequenced material came from blood. The receptors here all came from a woman under 40 in good health. Both conserved end residues are part of each CDR3. The D gene is left open where the match is weak. The size of a clone is reported for some rows only, either as once, few or many, or as a class for expanded clones.

V	size	D	J	CDR3	DNA
TRBV7-8	-	TRBD2	TRBJ2-1	CASSPRGGRTNEQFF	TGTGCCAGCAGCCCCCGGGGGGGCCGCACCAATGAGCAGTTCTTC
TRBV30	-	-	TRBJ2-1	CAWTSRGSVNEQFF	TGTGCCTGGACCAGTCGGGGCAGTGTCAATGAGCAGTTCTTC
TRBV28	-	-	TRBJ1-6	CASSFVISSYNSPLHF	TGTGCCAGCAGTTTCGTTATAAGCTCCTATAATTCACCCCTCCACTTT
TRBV18	-	TRBD2	TRBJ2-7	CASSPPLAGVMNEQYF	TGTGCCAGCTCACCACCCCTAGCGGGAGTAATGAACGAGCAGTACTTC
TRBV29-1	once	-	TRBJ1-3	CSGVGEDGNTIYF	TGCAGCGGGGTGGGAGAAGATGGAAACACCATATATTTT
TRBV11-1	-	TRBD1	TRBJ1-2	CASSFASGQANF	TGTGCCAGCAGCTTCGCCTCCGGACAGGCCAACTTC
TRBV3-1/TRBV3-2	-	TRBD1	TRBJ2-5	CASSPVPGQGKETQYF	TGTGCCAGCAGCCCCGTACCGGGACAGGGAAAAGAGACCCAGTACTTC
TRBV28	-	-	TRBJ2-4	CASSPTRLAKNIQYF	TGTGCCAGCAGTCCTACTCGGTTAGCCAAAAACATTCAGTACTTC
TRBV4-1	-	TRBD2	TRBJ2-3	CASSRLPGLAIDTQYF	TGCGCCAGCAGCCGTCTCCCGGGACTAGCAATAGATACGCAGTATTTT
TRBV4-1	-	TRBD1	TRBJ1-1	CASSQFEGAQTEAFF	TGCGCCAGCAGCCAATTTGAGGGGGCTCAGACTGAAGCTTTCTTT
TRBV10-2	-	-	TRBJ1-2	CASSVGTSSYGYTF	TGCGCCAGCAGTGTAGGGACGAGTAGCTATGGCTACACCTTC
TRBV9	-	TRBD1	TRBJ2-7	CASSVDGTGTFDEQYF	TGTGCCAGCAGCGTTGACGGGACAGGGACCTTCGACGAGCAGTACTTC
TRBV9	-	TRBD1	TRBJ2-3	CASSAETGTGTKDTQYF	TGTGCCAGCAGCGCCGAAACCGGGACAGGCACGAAAGATACGCAGTATTTT
TRBV6-2/TRBV6-3	-	-	TRBJ1-2	CASSPHSPEGNGYTF	TGTGCCAGCAGTCCACACTCCCCCGAAGGGAATGGCTACACCTTC
TRBV12-3/TRBV12-4	-	-	TRBJ1-2	CASSFEWLNGYTF	TGTGCCAGCAGTTTTGAGTGGCTGAATGGCTACACCTTC
TRBV12-3/TRBV12-4	-	TRBD1	TRBJ1-5	CASRRDSVRPQHF	TGTGCCAGCCGCCGGGACAGCGTACGGCCCCAGCATTTT
TRBV28	-	TRBD1	TRBJ1-1	CASSLPSGGGRTEAFF	TGTGCCAGCAGTTTACCTTCCGGAGGGGGCAGGACTGAAGCTTTCTTT
TRBV7-2	-	-	TRBJ2-3	CASPLAGRDGDFSTDTQYF	TGTGCCAGCCCCTTAGCCGGTCGCGATGGAGACTTTAGCACAGATACGCAGTATTTT
TRBV7-2	-	-	TRBJ2-3	CASSPIEYRRTQYF	TGTGCCAGCAGCCCCATTGAATACCGGCGAACGCAGTATTTT
TRBV11-2	-	-	TRBJ2-7	CASSLVPSRVGEQYF	TGTGCCAGCAGCTTAGTCCCCTCCAGGGTGGGGGAGCAGTACTTC
TRBV18	-	TRBD2	TRBJ2-7	CASSLGEGREQYF	TGTGCCAGCTCATTGGGGGAGGGCCGCGAGCAGTACTTC
TRBV5-5	-	TRBD2	TRBJ2-7	CASRSLGLAGRSSYEQYF	TGTGCCAGCAGATCTCTTGGACTAGCGGGAAGGAGCTCCTACGAGCAGTACTTC
TRBV19	-	-	TRBJ2-7	CASSSARERIYEQYF	TGTGCCAGTAGTTCGGCACGGGAGAGAATCTACGAGCAGTACTTC
TRBV7-9	once	TRBD2	TRBJ2-1	CASSLAGLALSGYNEQFF	TGTGCCAGCAGCTTAGCGGGACTAGCGTTAAGTGGCTACAATGAGCAGTTCTTC
TRBV9	-	-	TRBJ1-1	CASSPRGSMHTEAFF	TGTGCCAGCAGCCCCAGGGGATCTATGCACACTGAAGCTTTCTTT
TRBV27	-	-	TRBJ1-5	CASSGGRGGQPQHF	TGTGCCAGCAGTGGAGGGAGGGGGGGGCAGCCCCAGCATTTT
TRBV6-6	few	-	TRBJ1-1	CASSYDTEAFF	TGTGCCAGCAGTTACGACACTGAAGCTTTCTTT
TRBV7-2	-	-	TRBJ2-1	CASSLRRDSYNEQFF	TGTGCCAGCAGCTTAAGGAGAGACTCCTACAATGAGCAGTTCTTC
TRBV4-1	-	-	TRBJ1-1	CASSPREAMNTEAFF	TGCGCCAGCAGTCCCCGGGAAGCGATGAACACTGAAGCTTTCTTT
TRBV9	-	-	TRBJ2-7	CASSPRATWGGYEQYF	TGTGCCAGCAGCCCGCGCGCGACCTGGGGCGGGTACGAGCAGTACTTC
TRBV11-3	-	-	TRBJ2-7	CASSAPGAYEQYF	TGTGCCAGCAGCGCACCGGGAGCCTACGAGCAGTACTTC
TRBV14	-	TRBD2	TRBJ2-1	CASRRLAGVYNEQFF	TGTGCCAGCAGGCGACTAGCGGGAGTTTACAATGAGCAGTTCTTC
TRBV18	-	TRBD1	TRBJ2-7	CASSPPTRGPVVYEQYF	TGTGCCAGCTCACCCCCGACAAGGGGGCCCGTGGTCTACGAGCAGTACTTC
TRBV4-1	-	-	TRBJ2-1	CASSFEPGTGSYNEQFF	TGCGCCAGCAGCTTCGAACCGGGGACGGGCTCCTACAATGAGCAGTTCTTC
TRBV5-1	-	-	TRBJ1-2	CASSPPSGTFVGYTF	TGCGCCAGCAGCCCCCCCTCCGGGACGTTTGTGGGCTACACCTTC
TRBV25-1	-	TRBD1	TRBJ1-1	CASSGQGVAEAFF	TGTGCCAGCAGTGGACAGGGGGTGGCTGAAGCTTTCTTT
TRBV30	-	-	TRBJ1-4	CAWSVGSPNEKLFF	TGTGCCTGGAGTGTTGGCAGCCCTAATGAAAAACTGTTTTTT
TRBV6-5	-	TRBD1	TRBJ1-2	CASNYTTGAGYGYTF	TGTGCCAGCAATTATACGACAGGGGCGGGCTATGGCTACACCTTC
TRBV18	-	-	TRBJ1-2	CASLQDPYGYTF	TGTGCCAGCTTACAGGACCCATATGGCTACACCTTC